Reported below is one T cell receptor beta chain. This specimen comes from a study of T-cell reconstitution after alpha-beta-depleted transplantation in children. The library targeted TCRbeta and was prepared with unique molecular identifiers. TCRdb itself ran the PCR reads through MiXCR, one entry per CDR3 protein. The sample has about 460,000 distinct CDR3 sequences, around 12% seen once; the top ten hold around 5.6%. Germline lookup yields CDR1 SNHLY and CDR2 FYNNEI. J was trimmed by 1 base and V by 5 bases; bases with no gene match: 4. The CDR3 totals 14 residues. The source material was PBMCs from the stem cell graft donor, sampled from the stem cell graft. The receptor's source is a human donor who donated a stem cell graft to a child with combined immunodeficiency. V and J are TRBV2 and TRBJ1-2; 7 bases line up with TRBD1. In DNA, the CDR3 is TGTGCCAGCAGTTCGACAGGGAGTAACTATGGCTACACCTTC. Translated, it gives CASSSTGSNYGYTF.